This T cell receptor (beta chain) appears in the sequencing data of a study of T cells in Graves' hyperthyroidism and ophthalmopathy. In the study overall: Peripheral blood was drawn at first diagnosis, prior to all treatment.

Study outcomes and limitations: Ophthalmopathy could be told apart from stable hyperthyroidism with a 13 V-J model. Most thyroid clonotypes with frequency above 0.001 were detected in blood.

The CDR3 regions of TCR beta were amplified from RNA transcripts. During a first-round RT-PCR of the TCR CDR3, the HTBI primer set was used. Using its own MiXCR run on the multiplex PCR reads, TCRdb lists one record per CDR3 protein. The sample lists 250,000 to 300,000 distinct CDR3 sequences, 13% seen once, with more than 7.5% in the top ten. Clinical symptoms, serum thyroxine and TRAb, thyroid ultrasound and orbital computed tomography were used for the diagnoses. Germline CDR1 and CDR2: DFQATT and SNEGSKA (reference sequence). CDR3 size: 12 residues. Trimming removed 6 bases from V and 3 bases from J, with 12 bases in between. This clonotype was detected many times. The antigen is not known.

Sequenced input: blood. This receptor was identified in a woman aged 25 to 45 with Graves' hyperthyroidism that later progressed to Graves' ophthalmopathy. This sequence joins TRBV20-1 and TRBJ2-7; D possibly corresponds to TRBD1 (6 bases). Here the CDR3 reads CSAETGFYEQYF. For the CDR3, the DNA is TGCAGTGCGGAGACAGGTTTCTACGAGCAGTACTTC.